This TCR beta chain was captured in a study of early T cells in non-severe SARS-CoV-2 infection. Overall study context: With bulk RNA from unsorted whole blood as input, sequencing yielded unpaired chains. Points from the study as a whole: VDJdb-based matching was biased toward anti-spike CD8 responses and missed private and CD4 specificities.

About this clonotype itself: Its antigen is unknown.

Trimming at V came to 3 bases and at J to 4 bases, leaving 10 bases not matched to a gene. This CDR3 has 16 residues. The V gene's germline CDR1 is MGHDK and CDR2 SYGVNS. Unique molecular identifiers tagged individual cDNA molecules. TCRdb called the 5' RACE reads again in MiXCR, with one record for every CDR3 protein. The table includes approximately 97,000 distinct CDR3 sequences, 9.5% to 12% detected once. Sequencing used whole blood, obtained at baseline. This clonotype originated in an adult who was a healthcare worker with PCR-confirmed SARS-CoV-2 infection or an uninfected control (not recorded which). The chain employs TRBV25-1 and TRBJ2-3; 7 bases are a match to TRBD2. In nucleotides, the CDR3 is TGTGCCAGCAGTGATTTGCCGGGGAGCGGGGCAGATACGCAGTATTTT. This codes for CASSDLPGSGADTQYF.